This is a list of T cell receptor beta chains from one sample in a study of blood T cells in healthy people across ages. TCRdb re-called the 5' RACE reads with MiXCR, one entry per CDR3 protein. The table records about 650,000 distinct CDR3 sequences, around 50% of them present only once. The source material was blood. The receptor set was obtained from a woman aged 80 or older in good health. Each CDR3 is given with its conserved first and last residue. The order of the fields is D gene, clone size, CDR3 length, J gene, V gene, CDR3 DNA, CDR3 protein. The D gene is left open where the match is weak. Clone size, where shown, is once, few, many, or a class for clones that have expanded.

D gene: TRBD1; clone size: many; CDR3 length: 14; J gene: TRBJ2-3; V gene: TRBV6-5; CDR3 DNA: TGTGCCAGCAGCCGGGCAGGGGGATTAGATACGCAGTATTTT; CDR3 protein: CASSRAGGLDTQYF
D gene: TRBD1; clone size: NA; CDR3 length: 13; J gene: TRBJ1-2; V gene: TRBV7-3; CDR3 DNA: TGTGCCAGCAGCGGACAGGGGTCCCTTGGCTACACCTTC; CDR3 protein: CASSGQGSLGYTF
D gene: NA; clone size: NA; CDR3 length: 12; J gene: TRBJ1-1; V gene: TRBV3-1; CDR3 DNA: TGTGCCAGCAGCCGAGGGGGGATCGAAGCTTTCTTT; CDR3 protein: CASSRGGIEAFF
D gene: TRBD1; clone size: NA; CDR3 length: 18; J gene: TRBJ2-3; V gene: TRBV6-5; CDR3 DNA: TGTGCCAGCAGTTACGGGACAGGGGGAGGGAAGAGCACAGATACGCAGTATTTT; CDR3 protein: CASSYGTGGGKSTDTQYF
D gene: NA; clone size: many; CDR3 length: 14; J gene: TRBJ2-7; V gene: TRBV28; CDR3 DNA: TGTGCCAGCAGTCCCCGGTCGGTTGTCTACGAGCAGTACTTC; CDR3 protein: CASSPRSVVYEQYF
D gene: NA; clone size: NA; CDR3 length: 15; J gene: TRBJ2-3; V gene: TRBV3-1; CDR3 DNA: TGTGCCAGCAGCCAACTCACGGGGCAAACGGATACGCAGTATTTT; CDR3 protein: CASSQLTGQTDTQYF
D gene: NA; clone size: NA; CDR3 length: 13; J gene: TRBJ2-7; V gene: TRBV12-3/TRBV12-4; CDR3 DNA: TGTGCCAGCAGTATTCAGGGGTTAACCGAGCAGTACTTC; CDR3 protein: CASSIQGLTEQYF
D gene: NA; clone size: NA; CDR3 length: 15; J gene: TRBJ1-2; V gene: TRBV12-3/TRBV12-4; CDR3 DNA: TGTGCCAGCAGTTTTGGGCAGCCCTCTAACTATGGCTACACCTTC; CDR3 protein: CASSFGQPSNYGYTF
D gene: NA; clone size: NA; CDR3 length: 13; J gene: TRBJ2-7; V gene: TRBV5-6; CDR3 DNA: TGTGCCAGCAGCAGCGACAGTATCTACGAGCAGTACTTC; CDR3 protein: CASSSDSIYEQYF
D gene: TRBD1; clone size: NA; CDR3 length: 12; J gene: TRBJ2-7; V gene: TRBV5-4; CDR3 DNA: TGTGCCAGCAGCCTGGACAGGAACGAGCAGTACTTC; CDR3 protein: CASSLDRNEQYF